The rows below give T cell receptor beta chains drawn from one sample of a study of regulatory T cells in long-lasting Graves disease. From the multiplex PCR reads, TCRdb called clonotypes with MiXCR, one entry per CDR3 protein. The table includes about 610,000 distinct CDR3 sequences, around 16% detected once. The sample also formed part of further work on T cells in Graves' hyperthyroidism and ophthalmopathy.

This specimen was peripheral blood mononuclear cells (PBMCs), taken at new diagnosis, from a patient treated with antithyroid drugs. The receptors originated from a man in his late teens or twenties with Graves disease. CDR3s include the opening cysteine and the closing phenylalanine or tryptophan. A D gene is named only where the DNA matches it firmly. Expanded clones get a size class; other rows say once, few or many, or leave the size out.

>NA|TRBV6-1|few|TRBJ2-3
TGTGCCACCACCCTGGCCACAGATACGCAGTATTTT
CATTLATDTQYF
>TRBD2|TRBV19|NA|TRBJ2-2
TGTGCCAGTAGGGCTGAAGCGGGAGGGAACACCGGGGAGCTGTTTTTT
CASRAEAGGNTGELFF
>TRBD2|TRBV20-1|NA|TRBJ2-1
TGCAGTGCTGGGACTAGCGGGAGTCTCTCCTACAATGAGCAGTTCTTC
CSAGTSGSLSYNEQFF
>NA|TRBV30|NA|TRBJ1-5
TGTGCCTGGAGTTTGTCAGCTAGCAATCAGCCCCAGCATTTT
CAWSLSASNQPQHF
>NA|TRBV15|few|TRBJ2-7
TGTGCCACCAGCAGAGATAGGGATTCTAATTACGAGCAGTACTTC
CATSRDRDSNYEQYF
>NA|TRBV11-2|many|TRBJ2-7
TGTGCCAGCAGCCCAAAACGGGGTACAGGGCGCGAGCAGTACTTC
CASSPKRGTGREQYF
>TRBD2|TRBV30|many|TRBJ2-5
TGTGCCTGGACAAAACTAGCGGGAGAAGAGACCCAGTACTTC
CAWTKLAGEETQYF
>TRBD1|TRBV30|NA|TRBJ2-5
TGTGCCTGGGGACAGGGGACAACTACCCAAGAGACCCAGTACTTC
CAWGQGTTTQETQYF
>NA|TRBV19|NA|TRBJ1-1
TGTGCCACCACCCTCCCGTCGAACACTGAAGCTTTCTTT
CATTLPSNTEAFF
>NA|TRBV20-1|NA|TRBJ2-1
TGCAGTGCTAGTACTTTAGGGATCAACTCTATCGACAATGAGCAGTTCTTC
CSASTLGINSIDNEQFF
>TRBD1|TRBV28|many|TRBJ2-7
TGTGCCAGCAACCTAGGGCCGACAGGGGGCTTTTACGAGCAGTACTTC
CASNLGPTGGFYEQYF